Reported below is one TCR beta chain. The treatment was: oral pan-JAK inhibitor, 5-10 mg twice daily. The CDR3 is 12 residues long. Germline V gene lookup returns CDR1 SGHTA and CDR2 FQGNSA. Trimming stripped 5 bases from V and 7 bases from J, with 11 bases between. Extraction and reverse transcription of RNA yielded cDNA as the sequencing template. The protocol was immunoSEQ multiplex PCR, while the TCRdb copy is restricted to in-frame clones and leaves out a portion. The sample holds approximately 300,000 clones, 58% seen once. The sample comes from a study of CD8+ T cells in alopecia areata. The V gene is TRBV7-2, the J gene TRBJ1-2, with D possibly being TRBD1 (5 bases). The material sequenced was CD4+ T cells sorted from blood, taken at week 24, from a patient treated with tofacitinib. The source is a human donor with alopecia areata. The CDR3 here is CASSRRGTGYTF. The CDR3 DNA reads as TGTGCCAGCAGCCGCCGAGGGACTGGCTACACCTTC.